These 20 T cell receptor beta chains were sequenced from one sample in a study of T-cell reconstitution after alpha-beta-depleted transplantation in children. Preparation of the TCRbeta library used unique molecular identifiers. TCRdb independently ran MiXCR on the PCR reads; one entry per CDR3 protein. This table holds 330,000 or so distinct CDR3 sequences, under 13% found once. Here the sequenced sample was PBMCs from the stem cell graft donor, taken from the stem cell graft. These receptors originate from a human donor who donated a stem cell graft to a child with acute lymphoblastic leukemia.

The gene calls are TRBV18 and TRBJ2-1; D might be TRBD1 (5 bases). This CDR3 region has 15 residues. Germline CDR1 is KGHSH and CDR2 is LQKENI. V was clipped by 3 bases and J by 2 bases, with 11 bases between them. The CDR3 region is CASSPAQGPYNEQFF. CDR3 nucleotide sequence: TGTGCCAGCTCACCCGCCCAGGGTCCCTACAATGAGCAGTTCTTC.

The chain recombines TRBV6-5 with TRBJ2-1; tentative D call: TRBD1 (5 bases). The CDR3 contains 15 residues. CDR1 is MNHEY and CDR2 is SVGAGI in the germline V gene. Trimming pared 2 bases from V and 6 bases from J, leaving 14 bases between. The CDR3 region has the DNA TGTGCCAGCAGTTACCGCCACAGGTTGAGCAATGAGCAGTTCTTC. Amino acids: CASSYRHRLSNEQFF.

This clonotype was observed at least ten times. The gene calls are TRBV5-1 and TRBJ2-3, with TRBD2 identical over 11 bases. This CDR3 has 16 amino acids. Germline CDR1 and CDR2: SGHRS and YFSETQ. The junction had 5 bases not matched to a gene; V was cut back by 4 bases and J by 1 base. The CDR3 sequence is CASSLAGGGGTDTQYF. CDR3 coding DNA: TGCGCCAGCAGCCTAGCGGGAGGAGGTGGCACAGATACGCAGTATTTT.

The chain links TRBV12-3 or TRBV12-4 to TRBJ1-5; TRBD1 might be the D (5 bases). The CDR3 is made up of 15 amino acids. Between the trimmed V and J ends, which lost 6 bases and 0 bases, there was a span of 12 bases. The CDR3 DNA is TGTGCCAGCAGCCCCGACAGCTTTAGCAATCAGCCCCAGCATTTT. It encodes CASSPDSFSNQPQHF.

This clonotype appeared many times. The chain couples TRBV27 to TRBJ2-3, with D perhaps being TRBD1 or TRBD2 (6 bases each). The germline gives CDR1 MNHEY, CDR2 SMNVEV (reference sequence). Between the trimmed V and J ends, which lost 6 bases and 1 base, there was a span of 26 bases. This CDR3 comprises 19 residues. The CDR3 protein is CASSHRGTSLVAGTDTQYF. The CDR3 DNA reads TGTGCCAGCAGCCACCGCGGGACAAGCCTAGTGGCGGGCACAGATACGCAGTATTTT.

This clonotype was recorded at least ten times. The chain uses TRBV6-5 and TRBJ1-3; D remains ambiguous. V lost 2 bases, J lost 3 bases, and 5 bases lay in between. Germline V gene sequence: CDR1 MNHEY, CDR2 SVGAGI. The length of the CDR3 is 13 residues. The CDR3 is CASSYGDGNTIYF. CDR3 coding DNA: TGTGCCAGCAGTTACGGGGATGGAAACACCATATATTTT.

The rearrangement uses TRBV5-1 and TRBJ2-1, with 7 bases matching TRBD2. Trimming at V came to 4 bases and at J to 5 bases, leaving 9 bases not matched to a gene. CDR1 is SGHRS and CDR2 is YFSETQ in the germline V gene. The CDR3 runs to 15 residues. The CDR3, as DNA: TGCGCCAGCAGCCCGCTAGCGGTCCCCCACAATGAGCAGTTCTTC. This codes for CASSPLAVPHNEQFF.

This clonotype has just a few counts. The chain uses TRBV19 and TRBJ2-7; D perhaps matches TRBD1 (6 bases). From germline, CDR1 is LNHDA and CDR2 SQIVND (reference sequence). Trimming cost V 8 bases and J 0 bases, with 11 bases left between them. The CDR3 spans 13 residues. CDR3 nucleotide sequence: TGTGCCAGTTCTACAGGGACCTCCTACGAGCAGTACTTC. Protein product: CASSTGTSYEQYF.

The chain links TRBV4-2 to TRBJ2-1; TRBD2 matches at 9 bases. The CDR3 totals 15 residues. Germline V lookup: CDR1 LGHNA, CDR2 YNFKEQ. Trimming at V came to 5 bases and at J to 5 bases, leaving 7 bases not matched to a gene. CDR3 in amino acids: CASSFLAGIHNEQFF. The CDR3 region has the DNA TGTGCCAGCAGCTTCCTAGCGGGGATACACAATGAGCAGTTCTTC.

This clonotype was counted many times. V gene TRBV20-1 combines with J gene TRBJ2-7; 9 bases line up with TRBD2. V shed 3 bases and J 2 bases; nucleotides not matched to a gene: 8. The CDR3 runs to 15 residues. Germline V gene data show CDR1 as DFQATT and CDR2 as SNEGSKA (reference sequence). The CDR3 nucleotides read TGCAGTGCTAGGCCAACTAGCGGGCGAGCCTACGAGCAGTACTTC. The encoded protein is CSARPTSGRAYEQYF.

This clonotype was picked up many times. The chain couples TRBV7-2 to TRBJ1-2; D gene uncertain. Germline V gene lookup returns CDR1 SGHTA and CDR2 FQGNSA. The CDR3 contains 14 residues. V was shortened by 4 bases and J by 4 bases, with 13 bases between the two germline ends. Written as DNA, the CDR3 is TGTGCCAGCAGCTCCGACACCTTGTTCTATGGCTACACCTTC. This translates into CASSSDTLFYGYTF.

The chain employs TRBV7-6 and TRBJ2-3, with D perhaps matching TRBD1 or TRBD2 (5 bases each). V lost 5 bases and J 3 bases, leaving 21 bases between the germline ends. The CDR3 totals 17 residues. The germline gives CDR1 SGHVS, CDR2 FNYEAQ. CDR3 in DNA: TGTGCCAGCAGCCACCGCCCTAGACACGAGGGGACAGATACGCAGTATTTT. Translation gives CASSHRPRHEGTDTQYF.

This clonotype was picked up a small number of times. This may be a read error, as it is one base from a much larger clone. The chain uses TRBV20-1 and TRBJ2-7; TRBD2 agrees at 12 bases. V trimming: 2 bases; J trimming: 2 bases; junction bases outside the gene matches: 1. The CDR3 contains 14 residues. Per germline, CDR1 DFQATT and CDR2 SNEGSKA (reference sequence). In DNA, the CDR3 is TGCAGTGCTAGATGGACTAGCGGGACCTACGAGCAGTACTTC. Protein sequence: CSARWTSGTYEQYF.

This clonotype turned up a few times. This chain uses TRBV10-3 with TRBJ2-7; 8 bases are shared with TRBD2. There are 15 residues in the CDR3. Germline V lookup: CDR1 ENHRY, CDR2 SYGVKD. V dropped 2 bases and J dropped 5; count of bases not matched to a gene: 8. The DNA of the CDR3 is TGTGCCATCAGTGAGACCAAGCGGGAGAGAGACGAGCAGTACTTC. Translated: CAISETKRERDEQYF.

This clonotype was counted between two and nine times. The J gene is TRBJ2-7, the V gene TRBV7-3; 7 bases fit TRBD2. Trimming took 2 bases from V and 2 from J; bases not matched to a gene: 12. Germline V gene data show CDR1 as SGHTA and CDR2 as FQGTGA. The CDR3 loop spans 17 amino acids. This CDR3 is CASSLLGRGRPPYEQYF. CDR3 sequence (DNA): TGTGCCAGCAGCTTATTAGGGAGGGGCCGCCCGCCCTACGAGCAGTACTTC. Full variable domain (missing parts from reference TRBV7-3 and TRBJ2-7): GAGVSQTPSNKVTEKGKYVELRCDPISGHTALYWYRQSLGQGPEFLIYFQGTGAADDSGLPNDRFFAVRPEGSVSTLKIQRTERGDSAVYLCASSLLGRGRPPYEQYFGPGTRLTVT.

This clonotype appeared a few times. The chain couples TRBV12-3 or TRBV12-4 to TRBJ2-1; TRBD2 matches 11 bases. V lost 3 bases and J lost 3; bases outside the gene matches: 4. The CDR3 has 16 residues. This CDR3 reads CASSFGGLADYNEQFF. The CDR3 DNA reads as TGTGCCAGCAGTTTCGGGGGACTAGCGGACTACAATGAGCAGTTCTTC.

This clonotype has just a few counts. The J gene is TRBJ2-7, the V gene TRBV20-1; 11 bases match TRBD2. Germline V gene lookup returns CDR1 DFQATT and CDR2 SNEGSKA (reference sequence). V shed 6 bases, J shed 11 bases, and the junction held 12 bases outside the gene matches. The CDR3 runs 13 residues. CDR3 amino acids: CSAPRSSGRGEYF. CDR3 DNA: TGCAGTGCCCCCCGGAGTAGCGGGAGGGGCGAGTACTTC.

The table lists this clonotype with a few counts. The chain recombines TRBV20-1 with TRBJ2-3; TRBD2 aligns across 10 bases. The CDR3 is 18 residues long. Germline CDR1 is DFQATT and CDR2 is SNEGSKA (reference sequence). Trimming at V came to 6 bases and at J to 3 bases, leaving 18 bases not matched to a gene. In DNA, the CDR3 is TGCAGTGCCCACTCTCCGGTGGGTAGCGGGAGGCCTACAGATACGCAGTATTTT. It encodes CSAHSPVGSGRPTDTQYF.

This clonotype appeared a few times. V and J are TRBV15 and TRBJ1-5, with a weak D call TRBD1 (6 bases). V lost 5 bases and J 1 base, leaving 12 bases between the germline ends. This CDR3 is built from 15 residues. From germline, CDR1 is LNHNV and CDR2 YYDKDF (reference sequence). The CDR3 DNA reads TGTGCCACCAGCGAGAGGGGGGTCAGCAATCAGCCCCAGCATTTT. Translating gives CATSERGVSNQPQHF.

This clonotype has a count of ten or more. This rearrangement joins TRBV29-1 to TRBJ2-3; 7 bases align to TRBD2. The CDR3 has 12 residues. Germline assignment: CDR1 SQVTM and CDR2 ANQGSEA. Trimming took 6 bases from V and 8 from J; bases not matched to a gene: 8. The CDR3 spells CSVGGLDATQYF. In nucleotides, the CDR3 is TGCAGCGTCGGCGGACTAGATGCTACGCAGTATTTT.